This TCR beta chain comes out of a study of cytomegalovirus exposure and HLA in healthy donors. The CDR3 is 15 residues long. V shed 5 bases and J shed 7 bases, with 15 bases lying between them. CDR1 and CDR2 (germline): SGHTA, FQGNSA. Study-wide points: In vitro assays verified that a few CMV-associated chains recognized CMV antigens specifically. Trimming of TCR beta V- and J-genes showed a link, identified in a later analysis, to a missense DCLRE1C variant. Prediction of most subjects' HLA-A and HLA-B alleles by TCR beta sequences was reportedly accurate.

Note on this clone: Its antigen is not known.

60 Vbeta and 13 Jbeta primers were used in PCR. Generated by immunoSEQ multiplex PCR, the TCRdb table keeps only in-frame clones and is missing some. The table has about 130,000 clones, under 90% seen once. The rearrangement uses TRBV7-2 and TRBJ1-6; a weak D match, TRBD1 (5 bases). Sequencing input: PBMCs. This TCR derives from a man between 18 and 29 years old in good health and CMV-seronegative. CDR3 DNA: TGTGCCAGCAGCCAGATGCAGGGCCCCAATTCACCCCTCCACTTT. Protein: CASSQMQGPNSPLHF.